A selection of T cell receptor beta chains follows, all from one sample in a study of Tregs in tolerant kidney transplant recipients. The repertoire was sequenced with immunoSEQ multiplex PCR; TCRdb's copy has only in-frame clones and lacks some. The data contain about 240,000 clones, around 82% of them singletons. The sequenced material came from CD4+ T cells from blood. Receptors were obtained from a human donor in good health. The CDR3 runs from the conserved cysteine through the conserved F or W. A D gene is named only where the DNA matches it firmly. Clone size is shown for a subset of rows, as once, few, many or a class of expanded clone.

TRBJ1-1 | NA | TRBV6-5 | NA | TGTGCCAGCAGGCGGGGGGGAGGGGAAACTGAAGCTTTCTTT | CASRRGGGETEAFF
TRBJ2-3 | NA | TRBV4-1 | TRBD2 | TGCGCCAGCAGCCAGAAACTAGCGGGAGTGTTGAATACGCAGTATTTT | CASSQKLAGVLNTQYF
TRBJ1-2 | NA | TRBV2 | NA | TGTGCCAGCAGTGAAGGACTGTATGGCTACACCTTC | CASSEGLYGYTF
TRBJ1-2 | NA | TRBV30 | TRBD1 | TGTGCCTGGAGTAACAGGGGGCCTTTCTACTATGGCTACACCTTC | CAWSNRGPFYYGYTF
TRBJ2-5 | NA | TRBV4-2 | NA | TGTGCCAGCAGCCAAGAAGGGGCCCAAGAGACCCAGTACTTC | CASSQEGAQETQYF
TRBJ1-2 | NA | TRBV4-1 | TRBD1 | TGCGCCAGCAGCCAGTGGGGACAGGGAGAATTCTATGGCTACACCTTC | CASSQWGQGEFYGYTF
TRBJ1-3 | NA | TRBV5-4 | NA | TGTGCCAGCAGCTTGATCCCCGGAGGGTCTGGAAACACCATATATTTT | CASSLIPGGSGNTIYF
TRBJ2-2 | NA | TRBV30 | TRBD1 | TGTGCCTGGAAAAAGGGGGCAACCGGGGAGCTGTTTTTT | CAWKKGATGELFF
TRBJ2-5 | NA | TRBV7-2 | NA | TGTGCCAGCAGCGCGTACCAAGAGACCCAGTACTTC | CASSAYQETQYF
TRBJ1-5 | once | TRBV19 | TRBD1 | TGTGCCAGTAGTATCGGACAGGTTAGCAATCAGCCCCAGCATTTT | CASSIGQVSNQPQHF
TRBJ1-1 | NA | TRBV7-8 | NA | TGTGCCAGCAGCCGTCCGGGGGGGACTGAAGCTTTCTTT | CASSRPGGTEAFF
TRBJ2-1 | once | TRBV18 | TRBD2 | TGTGCCAGCTCACCAAATAGCGGGGTGAGCTCCTACAATGAGCAGTTCTTC | CASSPNSGVSSYNEQFF
TRBJ2-5 | NA | TRBV29-1 | NA | TGCAGCGTTGAAGAGGGCAGGGCCCCGGAGACCCAGTACTTC | CSVEEGRAPETQYF
TRBJ2-5 | NA | TRBV5-1 | NA | TGCGCCAGCAGCTTGGGACAGCTGGGAGAGACCCAGTACTTC | CASSLGQLGETQYF
TRBJ2-3 | NA | TRBV30 | NA | TGTGCCTGGGTACTACGAGGTCCCACACATACGCAGTATTTT | CAWVLRGPTHTQYF
TRBJ2-7 | NA | TRBV5-4 | NA | TGTGCCAGCAGCCCCCCTAGCCCTAGCTCCTACGAGCAGTACTTC | CASSPPSPSSYEQYF
TRBJ2-5 | few | TRBV5-4 | NA | TGTGCCAGCAGCTTGAGAGGGACGCAAGAGACCCAGTACTTC | CASSLRGTQETQYF
TRBJ2-1 | few | TRBV7-9 | TRBD2 | TGTGCCAGCACCCTATGGGGACTAGCGGGAGAGACCTACAATGAGCAGTTCTTC | CASTLWGLAGETYNEQFF
TRBJ1-5 | NA | TRBV18 | TRBD1 | TGTGCCAGCTCAAGGAGCGGACAGGCCGGGCAGCCCCAGCATTTT | CASSRSGQAGQPQHF
TRBJ2-6 | NA | TRBV2 | NA | TGTGCCAGCACGGAGGATAACTCTGGGGCCAACGTCCTGACTTTC | CASTEDNSGANVLTF
TRBJ1-1 | NA | TRBV29-1 | TRBD1 | TGCAGCGGTTTACAGGGGATAACTGAAGCTTTCTTT | CSGLQGITEAFF
TRBJ2-1 | NA | TRBV7-9 | NA | TGTGCTGGCACTGGACAGCGCTACAATGAGCAGTTCTTC | CAGTGQRYNEQFF
TRBJ2-2 | NA | TRBV5-1 | NA | TGCGCCAGCAGCTTGGCCTCGGGACACCCGAACACCGGGGAGCTGTTTTTT | CASSLASGHPNTGELFF